This is a list of T cell receptor beta chains from one sample in a study of cytomegalovirus exposure and HLA in healthy donors. Sequencing was performed with immunoSEQ multiplex PCR; in TCRdb, only in-frame clones are kept and a portion is missing. Found here are roughly 180,000 clones, around nine tenths of them singletons; the top ten hold approximately 7.7%. The sequenced sample was PBMCs. These receptors all come from a man between 25 and 39 years old in good health and CMV-seropositive. The CDR3 runs from the conserved cysteine through the conserved F or W. The D gene is left open where the match is weak. The size entry is marked missing in some rows and otherwise reads once, few, many or a size class.

clone size	V gene	J gene	D gene	CDR3 DNA	CDR3 protein
NA	TRBV6-6	TRBJ1-5	NA	TGTGCCAGCAGATTATATAGCAATCAGCCCCAGCATTTT	CASRLYSNQPQHF
NA	TRBV5-1	TRBJ2-1	NA	TGCGCCAGCAGCACCGAGGGCTCCTACAATGAGCAGTTCTTC	CASSTEGSYNEQFF
once	TRBV7-3	TRBJ2-5	NA	TGTGCCAGCAGCTTTTCGGCGAGGGAGACCCAGTACTTC	CASSFSARETQYF
NA	TRBV2	TRBJ1-1	NA	TGTGCCAGCAGTGAGGGAACACCCCTGGGAATGAACACTGAAGCTTTCTTT	CASSEGTPLGMNTEAFF
NA	TRBV15	TRBJ1-1	NA	TGTGCCACCAGCAGAGATCTCCTTGCTGAAGCTTTCTTT	CATSRDLLAEAFF
NA	TRBV27	TRBJ2-5	NA	TGTGCCAGCAGTACCCGGAGTTTTGAAGGGGAGACCCAGTACTTC	CASSTRSFEGETQYF
NA	TRBV29-1	TRBJ2-5	NA	TGCAGCGTAGGTCTGGAGACCCAGTACTTC	CSVGLETQYF
NA	TRBV7-2	TRBJ2-1	NA	TGTGCCAGCAGCTTAACGGGATGGGACAATGAGCAGTTCTTC	CASSLTGWDNEQFF
NA	TRBV7-9	TRBJ2-7	NA	TGTGCCAGCAGCAGTAACTACGAGCAGTACTTC	CASSSNYEQYF
few	TRBV10-3	TRBJ2-1	TRBD2	TGTGCCATCAGTGATGCCGGGACTAGCCCCCTTCTTCAGGAGCAGTTCTTC	CAISDAGTSPLLQEQFF
NA	TRBV5-6	TRBJ2-3	NA	TGTGCCAGCAGCTTGTACGTCAGGGGCACAGATACGCAGTATTTT	CASSLYVRGTDTQYF
NA	TRBV16	TRBJ1-2	NA	TGTGCCAGCAGCCAGGGCGGAGGGGATGGCTACACCTTC	CASSQGGGDGYTF
NA	TRBV15	TRBJ1-4	NA	TGTGCCACCAGCAGAGATCCAAGAGCAACTAATGAAAAACTGTTTTTT	CATSRDPRATNEKLFF
NA	TRBV4-1	TRBJ1-2	NA	TGCGCCAGCAGCCAAGGGTCAGGCTATGGCTACACCTTC	CASSQGSGYGYTF
NA	TRBV9	TRBJ2-3	NA	TGTGCCAGCAGCGCCACCAATCCCCATACGCAGTATTTT	CASSATNPHTQYF
NA	TRBV7-9	TRBJ1-2	TRBD1	TGTGCCAGCAGCTTACAGGGGGCGGATGGCTACACCTTC	CASSLQGADGYTF
NA	TRBV19	TRBJ1-5	NA	TGTGCCAGTAGCCCACCAACAGGGAGCAATCAGCCCCAGCATTTT	CASSPPTGSNQPQHF
NA	TRBV4-1	TRBJ2-7	TRBD1	TGCGCCAGCAGCCTACCAGGACAGGGGATGTACGAGCAGTACTTC	CASSLPGQGMYEQYF
NA	TRBV7-9	TRBJ2-2	TRBD1	TGTGCCAGCAGCTTTCAAACCGGGACAGGGACCGGGGAGCTGTTTTTT	CASSFQTGTGTGELFF
NA	TRBV7-9	TRBJ2-7	NA	TGTGCCAGCAGCTTGATTCCCCACGAGCAGTACTTC	CASSLIPHEQYF
once	TRBV28	TRBJ2-1	NA	TGTGCCAGCAGTTTAGGGGGCCAGAATGAGCAGTTCTTC	CASSLGGQNEQFF
NA	TRBV6-5	TRBJ2-2	NA	TGTGCCAGCAGTTACGCGGGACTTAACACCGGGGAGCTGTTTTTT	CASSYAGLNTGELFF
NA	TRBV6-5	TRBJ1-1	NA	TGTGCCAGCAGTTACTCGAGGGGTTCGAACACTGAAGCTTTCTTT	CASSYSRGSNTEAFF
NA	TRBV10-3	TRBJ1-1	NA	TGTGCCATCAGCCAACTACAGGGCGGTGAGGGAGGGACTGAAGCTTTCTTT	CAISQLQGGEGGTEAFF
NA	TRBV6-5	TRBJ2-3	NA	TGTGCCAGCAGTTTAAGGGACTCCAATACGCAGTATTTT	CASSLRDSNTQYF
few	TRBV29-1	TRBJ2-5	NA	TGCAGCGTTGGCACCCCTCCCAGGGATGAGACCCAGTACTTC	CSVGTPPRDETQYF
NA	TRBV30	TRBJ1-1	TRBD1	TGTGCCTGGAGTGTAACAGGGGGAGGGACTGAAGCTTTCTTT	CAWSVTGGGTEAFF
NA	TRBV5-3	TRBJ2-2	NA	TGTGCCAGAAGCCAGGGGTGCACCGGGGAGCTGTTTTTT	CARSQGCTGELFF
NA	TRBV4-1	TRBJ1-5	NA	TGCGCCAGCAGCCAATTAACAGGGCCGGGCAATCAGCCCCAGCATTTT	CASSQLTGPGNQPQHF
NA	TRBV7-9	TRBJ1-2	NA	TGTGCCAGCAGCTTAGAGGTTTCCGGGGGCTACACCTTC	CASSLEVSGGYTF
NA	TRBV2	TRBJ1-1	NA	TGTGCCAGCAGTTTCTTAGGCGGTGAAGCTTTCTTT	CASSFLGGEAFF
NA	TRBV4-1	TRBJ1-2	TRBD1	TGCGCCAGCAGCCAGACTCGACAGGGGGCCCTCCCCCTCTATGGCTACACCTTC	CASSQTRQGALPLYGYTF
NA	TRBV29-1	TRBJ2-1	NA	TGCAGCCCCGAGCGTCAGGAGTCCTACAATGAGCAGTTCTTC	CSPERQESYNEQFF
NA	TRBV9	TRBJ1-2	NA	TGTGCCAGCAGCGTGGCTTACTATGGCTACACCTTC	CASSVAYYGYTF
NA	TRBV6-6	TRBJ2-7	NA	TGTGCCAGCAGTTACGACCCTACAGTCCGGTACGAGCAGTACTTC	CASSYDPTVRYEQYF
NA	TRBV28	TRBJ2-7	TRBD1	TGTGCCAGCAGTGTGGGGACAGTCGAGCAGTACTTC	CASSVGTVEQYF
NA	TRBV6-5	TRBJ2-7	NA	TGTGCCAGCAGTTACGGACATTCCTACGAGCAGTACTTC	CASSYGHSYEQYF
NA	TRBV6-6	TRBJ1-4	NA	TGTGCCAGCAGTCGAACCCCAGGGGCAACTAATGAAAAACTGTTTTTT	CASSRTPGATNEKLFF
NA	TRBV6-5	TRBJ2-7	NA	TGTGCCAGTACTGACAGGTACTACGAGCAGTACTTC	CASTDRYYEQYF
NA	TRBV5-6	TRBJ2-7	NA	TGTGCCAGCAGCCGGGGGTTAGGGTCCTCCTACGAGCAGTACTTC	CASSRGLGSSYEQYF
NA	TRBV5-4	TRBJ2-1	TRBD2	TGTGCCAGCAGCCCCATTTGCGGGGGGTGCTACAATGAGCAGTTCTTC	CASSPICGGCYNEQFF
NA	TRBV9	TRBJ1-2	NA	TGTGCCAGTAAAGGGTCCCGCAGCTCCGATGGCTACACCTTC	CASKGSRSSDGYTF
NA	TRBV5-6	TRBJ2-3	NA	TGTGCCAGCAACGGAGGTTCATATCAAATCAGGGATACGCAGTATTTT	CASNGGSYQIRDTQYF
NA	TRBV28	TRBJ1-1	NA	TGTGCCATCTGGGCCGCACCGGAAACTGAAGCTTTCTTT	CAIWAAPETEAFF
NA	TRBV18	TRBJ1-2	TRBD1	TGTGCCAGCTCTCCGACAGGGGACCTTAACTATGGCTACACCTTC	CASSPTGDLNYGYTF
NA	TRBV19	TRBJ1-5	NA	TGTGCCAGTAGTCTACATGGCAATCAGCCCCAGCATTTT	CASSLHGNQPQHF
NA	TRBV4-1	TRBJ2-3	TRBD2	TGCGCCAGCAGCCTGCGGGGGGGCCCCCGGGAAGATACGCAGTATTTT	CASSLRGGPREDTQYF
NA	TRBV6-4	TRBJ2-3	TRBD2	TGTGCCAGCAGTCCTAGCGGGGGGCCAGGAGATACGCAGTATTTT	CASSPSGGPGDTQYF
NA	TRBV5-1	TRBJ2-3	TRBD2	TGCGCCAGCAGCTTGGCCGGGGGGACTAGCACAGATACGCAGTATTTT	CASSLAGGTSTDTQYF
NA	TRBV28	TRBJ1-1	NA	TGTGCCAGCAAACTCGGGAGGAACACTGAAGCTTTCTTT	CASKLGRNTEAFF
NA	TRBV27	TRBJ2-5	NA	TGTGCCAGCACCTCTAACGCAAGGGTTGGGGAGACCCAGTACTTC	CASTSNARVGETQYF
NA	TRBV6-6	TRBJ1-5	TRBD1	TGTGCCAGCCGCAGGGGGAATCAGCCCCAGCATTTT	CASRRGNQPQHF
once	TRBV5-1	TRBJ2-1	TRBD2	TGCGCCAGCAGCGAGACTAGCGGCCTCTACAATGAGCAGTTCTTC	CASSETSGLYNEQFF
NA	TRBV11-3	TRBJ2-3	TRBD1	TGTGCCAGCAGAGCACAGGGGGCAGATACGCAGTATTTT	CASRAQGADTQYF
NA	TRBV5-4	TRBJ2-7	NA	TGTGCCAGCAGCTTGAACTACGAGCAGTACTTC	CASSLNYEQYF
NA	TRBV6-1	TRBJ2-7	TRBD2	TGTGCCAGCAGTGAAGTACTAGCGGGAGGAACCTACGAGCAGTACTTC	CASSEVLAGGTYEQYF